This TCR beta chain was recorded in a study of regulatory T cells in long-lasting Graves disease. As for time point: newly diagnosed GD, antithyroid drugs for less than 3 months. Following extraction of RNA from PBMCs, that RNA was used to make the TCR library. Arm-PCR with iRepertoire HTBI primers amplified the CDR3 regions for these TCR beta libraries. From the multiplex PCR reads, TCRdb called clonotypes with MiXCR, one entry per CDR3 protein. Seen here are some 460,000 distinct CDR3 sequences, roughly 16% observed once, and the top ten hold 12%. This clonotype showed up many times. There are 14 residues in the CDR3. V dropped 2 bases and J dropped 1 base, with 8 bases sitting between them. A further study also used this sample, focusing on T cells in Graves' hyperthyroidism and ophthalmopathy.

Source: peripheral blood mononuclear cells (PBMCs), taken at new diagnosis, from a patient treated with antithyroid drugs. This receptor was taken from a man in his forties or fifties with Graves disease. V gene TRBV12-3 or TRBV12-4 combines with J gene TRBJ1-1; TRBD1 might be the D (5 bases). The CDR3 DNA sequence: TGTGCCAGCAGTTTATGGGGCGGGAACACTGAAGCTTTCTTT. The encoded protein is CASSLWGGNTEAFF.